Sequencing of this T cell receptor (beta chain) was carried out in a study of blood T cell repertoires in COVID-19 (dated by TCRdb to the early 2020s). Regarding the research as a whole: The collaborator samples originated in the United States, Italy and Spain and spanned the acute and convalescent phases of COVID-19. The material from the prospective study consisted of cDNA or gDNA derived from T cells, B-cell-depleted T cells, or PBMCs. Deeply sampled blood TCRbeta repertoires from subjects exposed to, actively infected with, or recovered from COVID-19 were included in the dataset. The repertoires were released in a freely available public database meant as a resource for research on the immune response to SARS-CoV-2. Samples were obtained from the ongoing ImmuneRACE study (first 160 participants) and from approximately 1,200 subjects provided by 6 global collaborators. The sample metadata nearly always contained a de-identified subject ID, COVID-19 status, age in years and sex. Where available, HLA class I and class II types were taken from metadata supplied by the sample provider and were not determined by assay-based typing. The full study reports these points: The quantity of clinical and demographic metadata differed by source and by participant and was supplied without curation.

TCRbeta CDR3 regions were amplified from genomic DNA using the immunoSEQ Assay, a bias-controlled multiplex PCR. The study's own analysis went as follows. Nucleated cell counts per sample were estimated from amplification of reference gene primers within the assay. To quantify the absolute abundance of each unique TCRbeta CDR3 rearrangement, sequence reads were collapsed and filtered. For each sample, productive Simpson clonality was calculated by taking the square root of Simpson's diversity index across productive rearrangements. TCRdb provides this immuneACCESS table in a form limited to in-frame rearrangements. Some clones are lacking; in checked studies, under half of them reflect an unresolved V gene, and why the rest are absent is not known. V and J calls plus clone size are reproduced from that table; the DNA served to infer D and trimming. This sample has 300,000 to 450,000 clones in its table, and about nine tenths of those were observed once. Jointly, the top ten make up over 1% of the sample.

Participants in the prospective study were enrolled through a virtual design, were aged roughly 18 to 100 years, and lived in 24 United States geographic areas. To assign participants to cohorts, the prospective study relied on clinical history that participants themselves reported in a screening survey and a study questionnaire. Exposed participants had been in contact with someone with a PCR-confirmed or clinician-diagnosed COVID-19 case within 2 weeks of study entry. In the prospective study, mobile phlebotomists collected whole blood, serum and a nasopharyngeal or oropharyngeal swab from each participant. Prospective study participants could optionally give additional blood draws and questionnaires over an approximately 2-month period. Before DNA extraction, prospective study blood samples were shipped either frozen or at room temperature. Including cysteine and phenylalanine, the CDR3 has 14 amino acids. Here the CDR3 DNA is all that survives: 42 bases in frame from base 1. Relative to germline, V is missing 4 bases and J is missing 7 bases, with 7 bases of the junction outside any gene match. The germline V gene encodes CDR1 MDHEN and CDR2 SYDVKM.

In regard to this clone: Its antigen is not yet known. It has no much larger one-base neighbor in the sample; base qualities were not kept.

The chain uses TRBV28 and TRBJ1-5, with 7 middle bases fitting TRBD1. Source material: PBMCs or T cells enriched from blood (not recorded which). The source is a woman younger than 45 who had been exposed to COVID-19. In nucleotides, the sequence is TGTGCCAGCAGTTCGACAGGGCAGCGGCAGCCCCAGCATTTT. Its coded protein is CASSSTGQRQPQHF.